The rows below give T cell receptor beta chains drawn from one sample of a study of shared clonotypes between healthy human individuals. Profiled with immunoSEQ multiplex PCR; TCRdb holds only in-frame clones, not every one. The data contain more than 2,000,000 clones, roughly 93% of them singletons. What was sequenced was naive CD4+ T cells from PBMCs. Receptor source: a man aged 18 to 29 in good health. Some clones in this sample may be carry-over from other donors' samples. The conserved cysteine and the conserved F or W are not part of the CDR3 here. Where a row states a size, it is once, few, many or the class of an expanded clone; other rows omit it.

clone_size v_call cdr3_length cdr3_aa
. TRBV7-8 11 ASSLAIGGRLF
. TRBV6-5 11 ASSRQGVHEQF
. TRBV7-9 12 ASSLGLVRETQY
. TRBV13 12 ASSTRQGGEKLF
few TRBV5-1 12 ASSLGTSNQPQH
. TRBV7-9 10 ASSLPGYEQY
. TRBV29-1 14 SVAPGLGSSYNEQF
. TRBV5-1 13 ASSFDIQGFYEQY
. TRBV5-4 13 ASSSGQGTYNEQF
. TRBV2 13 ASSGPGLITDTQY
. TRBV30 14 AWSLRRGSYNSPLH
. TRBV5-1 13 ASSFSGQANTEAF
. TRBV2 14 ASRKGLARNTGELF
. TRBV15 14 ATSRELPSSYNEQF
. TRBV6-1 15 ASSEYLQGVAKNIQY
. TRBV6-5 13 ASTQGLDRNYGYT
. TRBV28 13 ASIDSGRHTDTQY
. TRBV7-2 12 ASSPLHGEFGYT
. TRBV30 9 AWSEAYEQF
. TRBV27 14 ASSSNRAGGFNEQF
. TRBV2 13 ASSWTSGATGELF
. TRBV29-1 13 SVYQLRGLNTEAF
. TRBV6-6 13 ASSGVGGNTGELF
. TRBV2 12 ASRVGEGSYEQY
. TRBV19 15 ASSITSARGPNQPQH
. TRBV28 13 ASSFRTRSGNTIY
. TRBV9 12 ASSVGVAYNEQF
. TRBV4-1 16 ASSQDPGLAGGMDIQY
. TRBV5-6 9 ASSLDTEAF
. TRBV2 9 ASRLGPRAF
. TRBV10-3 13 AISESTSGSYEQY
. TRBV5-1 14 ASSPQTGGTNEKLF
. TRBV5-4 11 ASSPKTGNEQY
. TRBV30 13 AWSTTPGTDEKLF
. TRBV15 13 ATSRGLGSGNTIY
. TRBV19 13 ASSIPIRRNQPQH
. TRBV5-1 14 ASSSQERSSTDTQY
. TRBV7-2 14 ASSSGTGAWGTEAF
. TRBV4-1 12 ASSQAGGRDTQY
. TRBV6-5 12 ASSYSRPNEKLF
. TRBV11-2 13 ASSKGAGGVDTQY
. TRBV6-5 10 ASSSFPNEQY
. TRBV6-4 14 ASSLLAGSGTDTQY
. TRBV28 12 ASSFIRDGYGYT
. TRBV28 13 ASNKWALTSYEQY
once TRBV2 10 ASSAGGDEQF
. TRBV6-5 13 ASSSQSRGLTPIY
. TRBV2 13 ASGRQGMDTGELF
. TRBV7-9 14 ASSHSGAGRNTEAF
. TRBV11-2 12 ASSLDGPGEKLF
. TRBV6-6 13 ASSYSGSSGNTIY
. TRBV7-9 14 ASSPRTGATNEKLF
. TRBV6-1 16 ASSEAIGGTSRVDEQF
. TRBV30 14 AWSLGQGISDEKLF
. TRBV29-1 11 SVNSQETYEQY
. TRBV11-3 11 ASSFRQGDEQY
. TRBV18 13 ASSPPPGADQPQH
. TRBV7-2 13 ASSPWGRGNTEAF
. TRBV15 13 ATSSAWTRNQPQH
. TRBV6-1 14 ASSEVGTQIDYGYT